Below are 24 T cell receptor beta chains sequenced from a single sample in a study of T cell responses to AZD1222 COVID-19 vaccine (dated by TCRdb to the early 2020s). Library preparation employed the immunoSEQ multiplex PCR assay. This immuneACCESS table, as held by TCRdb, lists in-frame sequences with V and J called but not all clones. Of the missing ones, under half trace to an unresolved V gene in checked studies; the others have no known cause. The table for this sample lists some 120,000 clones; 85% to 90% of them were counted only once. The top ten clones comprise about 3% of the sample. The time point label for this specimen denotes: about 28 days (+/-7) after the second vaccine dose. The sequencing used peripheral blood, collected 28 days after the second AZD1222 dose. Source of these receptors: an adult who received the AZD1222 COVID-19 vaccine.

The chain employs TRBV2 and TRBJ2-1; TRBD2 matches 9 bases. The CDR3 length is 16 residues. Germline V gene data show CDR1 as SNHLY and CDR2 as FYNNEI. After removal of 7 bases from V and 7 bases from J, the junction contained 14 bases not matched to a gene. CDR3: CASKMASGTPGNEQFF. The CDR3 nucleotides read TGTGCCAGCAAGATGGCTAGCGGGACCCCTGGGAATGAGCAGTTCTTC.

The chain combines TRBV15 with TRBJ1-5, with 7 nucleotides matching TRBD1. Germline CDR1 and CDR2: LNHNV and YYDKDF (reference sequence). J gave up 3 bases and V 1 base, and 9 bases lay outside the gene matches. This CDR3 contains 17 residues. The CDR3, as DNA: TGTGCCACCAGCAGAGGGGCTTGGGACAGACTCAATCAGCCCCAGCATTTT. It codes for CATSRGAWDRLNQPQHF.

The chain is built from TRBV6-5 and TRBJ2-6, with no clear D. This CDR3 has 13 amino acids. The V end lost 6 bases, the J end lost 2 bases, and 5 bases lay between the germline ends. In germline, CDR1 is MNHEY, CDR2 SVGAGI. CDR3 region: CASRLTGANVLTF. The CDR3 nucleotides are TGTGCCAGCAGACTGACTGGGGCCAACGTCCTGACTTTC.

This clone has only one observation. This sequence joins TRBV7-8 and TRBJ1-1, with D tentatively TRBD1 (6 bases). The CDR3 sequence is 13 residues long. V gave up 5 bases and J gave up 5 bases, with 12 bases separating them. Per the germline V gene, CDR1 is SGHVS and CDR2 is FQNEAQ. The CDR3 protein is CASSGTRGTEAFF. DNA for the CDR3: TGTGCCAGCAGCGGAACCAGGGGTACTGAAGCTTTCTTT.

The chain couples TRBV4-3 to TRBJ1-6; TRBD1 aligns across 7 bases. CDR1 and CDR2 from the germline V gene are LGHNA and YSLEER. The CDR3 runs 16 residues. Trimming cost V 0 bases and J 9 bases; bases outside gene matches: 8. Here the CDR3 DNA reads TGCGCCAGCAGCCAAGATCCGGGACAGACGATTTCACCCCTCCACTTT. Its protein product is CASSQDPGQTISPLHF.

CDR3 DNA: TGTGCCAGCAGTTCCTCTACCTACGAGCAGTACTTC. Translating it yields CASSSSTYEQYF. The chain couples TRBV12-3 or TRBV12-4 to TRBJ2-7; D remains unclear. The V end lost 4 bases, the J end lost 2 bases, and 6 bases lay between the germline ends. The CDR3 sequence is 12 residues long.

This clone has more than one count but fewer than ten. V and J are TRBV19 and TRBJ2-6, with 7 bases matching TRBD1. Germline trimming cut 3 bases from V and 2 bases from J; bases unmatched to any gene: 7. CDR1 and CDR2 from the germline V gene are LNHDA and SQIVND (reference sequence). CDR3 length: 17 amino acids. CDR3: CASSILGGNAGANVLTF. The CDR3 DNA follows: TGTGCCAGTAGTATCCTAGGGGGCAATGCTGGGGCCAACGTCCTGACTTTC.

V and J are TRBV19 and TRBJ1-3; tentative D call: TRBD1 (6 bases). The ends were cut back, 4 bases at V and 0 bases at J, with 16 bases in the middle. Germline-derived CDR1 and CDR2 are LNHDA and SQIVND (reference sequence). The CDR3 consists of 17 residues. This CDR3 reads CASSSPTGPSSGNTIYF. CDR3 sequence (DNA): TGTGCCAGTAGTAGCCCGACAGGTCCAAGCTCTGGAAACACCATATATTTT. Full variable domain (outside the CDR3, taken from reference TRBV19 and TRBJ1-3): DGGITQSPKYLFRKEGQNVTLSCEQNLNHDAMYWYRQDPGQGLRLIYYSQIVNDFQKGDIAEGYSVSREKKESFPLTVTSAQKNPTAFYLCASSSPTGPSSGNTIYFGEGSWLTVV.

This clone occurred once. The chain combines TRBV9 with TRBJ1-4; D uncertain. Germline-derived CDR1 and CDR2 are SGDLS and YYNGEE. Trimming removed 0 bases at V and 7 bases at J, with 10 bases between. This CDR3 comprises 14 residues. Here the CDR3 reads CASSVGAAGEKLFF. CDR3 nucleotide sequence: TGTGCCAGCAGCGTAGGGGCCGCTGGTGAAAAACTGTTTTTT.

The genes are TRBV5-1 and TRBJ1-6, with 8 bases identical to TRBD1. This CDR3 region has 16 residues. J lost 4 bases, V lost 3 bases, and 6 bases had no gene match. Germline V gene data show CDR1 as SGHRS and CDR2 as YFSETQ. The CDR3 region has the DNA TGCGCCAGCAGCTCGGGACAGGCTTATTATAATTCACCCCTCCACTTT. As protein: CASSSGQAYYNSPLHF.

Of note for this clone: Other DNA sequences in this sample translate to the same CDR3. The rearrangement joins TRBV30 to TRBJ1-1, with D perhaps matching TRBD1 (6 bases). Trimming pared 0 bases from V and 4 bases from J, leaving 15 bases between. There are 15 residues in the CDR3. Germline assignment: CDR1 GTSNPN and CDR2 SVGIG (reference sequence). CDR3 protein: CAWSVGGGRGTEAFF. CDR3 bases: TGTGCCTGGAGTGTCGGTGGGGGCCGAGGCACTGAAGCTTTCTTT.

V is TRBV11-2 and J is TRBJ2-3; D is unresolved. In germline, CDR1 is SGHAT, CDR2 FQNNGV. V was pared by 3 bases and J by 0 bases, with 4 bases between. CDR3 length equals 13 residues. The CDR3 protein is CASSFPSTDTQYF. The CDR3 DNA follows: TGTGCCAGCAGCTTCCCGAGCACAGATACGCAGTATTTT. Full variable domain (rest looked up from reference TRBV11-2 and TRBJ2-3): EAGVAQSPRYKIIEKRQSVAFWCNPISGHATLYWYQQILGQGPKLLIQFQNNGVVDDSQLPKDRFSAERLKGVDSTLKIQPAKLEDSAVYLCASSFPSTDTQYFGPGTRLTVL.

The chain employs TRBV30 and TRBJ1-1, with TRBD1 as a possible D gene (5 bases). Between the trimmed V and J ends, which lost 1 base and 1 base, there was a span of 10 bases. CDR3 length equals 14 residues. Per the germline V gene, CDR1 is GTSNPN and CDR2 is SVGIG (reference sequence). CDR3 nucleotide sequence: TGTGCCTGGAGTGGGGACCTCAGGAACACTGAAGCTTTCTTT. Translating it yields CAWSGDLRNTEAFF.

The DNA for the CDR3 is TGCGCCAGCAGCTTAGCGGGGGCCTCCTACGAGCAGTACTTC. Its translation: CASSLAGASYEQYF. V is TRBV5-1 and J is TRBJ2-7; 8 positions match TRBD2. Trimming cost V 2 bases and J 0 bases; bases outside gene matches: 1. The CDR3 consists of 14 residues. Germline V gene data show CDR1 as SGHRS and CDR2 as YFSETQ.

The genes are TRBV7-2 and TRBJ1-1; a weak D match, TRBD1 (6 bases). Looked up from germline, CDR1 is SGHTA and CDR2 is FQGNSA. This CDR3 comprises 15 residues. Trimming stripped 1 base from V and 10 bases from J, with 19 bases between. This chain's CDR3 is CASSLGWGARFRAFF. Here the CDR3 DNA reads TGTGCCAGCAGCTTAGGATGGGGGGCAAGGTTTCGAGCTTTCTTT.

The V gene is TRBV7-9, the J gene TRBJ2-7; D tentatively reads TRBD1 or TRBD2 (5 bases each). Germline CDR1 reads SEHNR; CDR2 reads FQNEAQ (reference sequence). The ends were cut back, 5 bases at V and 6 bases at J, with 14 bases in the middle. The CDR3 loop spans 13 amino acids. CDR3 coding DNA: TGTGCCAGCAGCCCCTGGGTTGGGACCGAGCAGTACTTC. Translation gives CASSPWVGTEQYF.

This chain joins TRBV28 and TRBJ2-3; 8 nucleotides align to TRBD2. Germline V gives CDR1 MDHEN, CDR2 SYDVKM. V shed 5 bases and J 7 bases; nucleotides not matched to a gene: 11. The CDR3 covers 15 residues. CDR3 region: CASSVGGGNGYTQYF. Written as DNA, the CDR3 is TGTGCCAGCAGTGTTGGCGGGGGGAACGGATATACGCAGTATTTT. Complete variable domain (other parts from reference TRBV28 and TRBJ2-3): DVKVTQSSRYLVKRTGEKVFLECVQDMDHENMFWYRQDPGLGLRLIYFSYDVKMKEKGDIPEGYSVSREKKERFSLILESASTNQTSMYLCASSVGGGNGYTQYFGPGTRLTVL.

The chain is built from TRBV7-8 and TRBJ2-7, with a possible D match to TRBD1 (6 bases). The germline V gene encodes CDR1 SGHVS and CDR2 FQNEAQ. Trimming pared 3 bases from V and 2 bases from J, leaving 8 bases between. This CDR3 is built from 13 residues. As DNA, the CDR3 is TGTGCCAGCAGCTTCACAGGGACCTACGAGCAGTACTTC. It specifies CASSFTGTYEQYF. The full variable domain, in which reference TRBV7-8 and TRBJ2-7 provide the parts outside the CDR3, is GAGVSQSPRYKVAKRGQDVALRCDPISGHVSLFWYQQALGQGPEFLTYFQNEAQLDKSGLPSDRFFAERPEGSVSTLKIQRTQQEDSAVYLCASSFTGTYEQYFGPGTRLTVT.

The CDR3 reads CASSPRQGKNTEAFF. The CDR3 nucleotides read TGTGCCAGCAGCCCACGACAGGGAAAGAACACTGAAGCTTTCTTT. The chain combines TRBV7-9 with TRBJ1-1, with 7 bases that match TRBD1. Germline V lookup: CDR1 SEHNR, CDR2 FQNEAQ (reference sequence). Germline trimming cut 5 bases from V and 1 base from J; bases unmatched to any gene: 7. CDR3 length equals 15 residues.

The CDR3 protein is CASSQHGTKGQYNEQFF. CDR3 nucleotide sequence: TGTGCCAGCAGCCAACACGGGACAAAGGGGCAATACAATGAGCAGTTCTTC. The chain couples TRBV3-1 (or the pseudogene TRBV3-2) to TRBJ2-1; D is perhaps TRBD1 (6 bases). Between the trimmed V and J ends, which lost 2 bases and 4 bases, there was a span of 18 bases. The CDR3 is 17 residues long. Per germline, CDR1 LGHDT and CDR2 YNNKEL (reference sequence).

The chain recombines TRBV11-1 with TRBJ2-7; D unclear. The CDR3 runs 13 residues. Germline V gene data show CDR1 as SGHAT and CDR2 as FQDESV (reference sequence). Trimming left V 5 bases short and J 2 bases short, with 10 bases between. CDR3 bases: TGTGCCAGCAGCAGGCACGGTGCCTACGAGCAGTACTTC. It yields the protein CASSRHGAYEQYF.

The genes are TRBV6-5 and TRBJ1-1, with D perhaps matching TRBD1 (6 bases). This CDR3 has 11 amino acids. With 10 bases removed from V and 5 bases from J, the gap between germline ends came to 11 bases. CDR1 and CDR2 (germline): MNHEY, SVGAGI. CDR3 sequence (DNA): TGTGCCATCCAACAGGGTACTGAAGCTTTCTTT. Translated: CAIQQGTEAFF.

The chain combines TRBV6-1 with TRBJ2-1; 9 bases are a match to TRBD2. Germline assignment: CDR1 MNHNS and CDR2 SASEGT. This CDR3 spans 15 amino acids. V shed 1 base, J shed 8 bases, and the junction held 6 bases outside the gene matches. CDR3 in DNA: TGTGCCAGCAGTGAAGGTTTAGCGGGGGACCATGAGCAGTTCTTC. Translating it yields CASSEGLAGDHEQFF.

This chain connects TRBV19 to TRBJ2-1; D unresolved. The CDR3 is made up of 14 amino acids. Germline CDR1 reads LNHDA; CDR2 reads SQIVND (reference sequence). Trimming cost V 3 bases and J 3 bases, with 9 bases left between them. CDR3 bases: TGTGCCAGTAGTATTAGTTCCGGCTACAATGAGCAGTTCTTC. It encodes CASSISSGYNEQFF.